This T cell receptor beta chain was identified during a study of PD-1 blockade in mismatch repair-deficient tumors. Comments on this clone: Antigen specificity is unknown.

Three pembrolizumab responders had their TCRs sequenced. The study's findings and limits: After pembrolizumab, tumor-resident clones rose rapidly, then generally contracted before radiologic responses.

The CDR3 is 15 amino acids. V dropped 10 bases and J dropped 3; count of bases not matched to a gene: 11. The V gene's germline CDR1 is SNHLY and CDR2 FYNNEI. Method: immunoSEQ multiplex PCR; TCRdb's copy keeps in-frame clones and lacks some. Counted here are roughly 120,000 clones, more than 70% occurring once; the ten biggest clones make up about 10%. The receptor comes from an adult with mismatch repair-deficient cancer. The sample here was peripheral blood, taken approximately 70 weeks after starting pembrolizumab. This chain links TRBV2 with TRBJ2-1, with 8 nucleotides matching TRBD2. The CDR3 sequence: CATSEERENYNEQFF. In DNA form, the CDR3 reads TGTGCCACCAGCGAGGAGCGGGAGAACTACAATGAGCAGTTCTTC.